The present entry profiles one T cell receptor (beta chain) with its context. This clonotype was seen more than once but under ten times. No antigen is known for it. One base away there is no much larger clone; base qualities are not given. The sample was run on an Illumina HiSeq 1500. TCRdb trimmed the raw reads at Q25, called clones with MiXCR and kept productive beta chains. CDR3 protein sequences are deduplicated, and each keeps its most common genes and DNA. Across this sample there are 830,000 or so distinct CDR3 sequences, with roughly 33% seen only once. Jointly, the top ten make up roughly an eighth of the sample. The sample's treatment or condition label, decoded: in vitro stimulation with specific CMV peptide epitopes to enrich CMV-specific T cells. Looking up the germline V gene (reference sequence) yields CDR1 MNHEY and CDR2 SMNVEV. V and J lose 7 bases and 7 bases, and a span of 16 bases separates them. From the cysteine up to the phenylalanine, the CDR3 has a length of 14 residues. Only the CDR3 DNA stays, 42 bases, in frame from base 1.

The record originates from a study of T cell repertoires in cytomegalovirus infection (dated by TCRdb to the late 2010s). Context from the whole study: Peptide stimulations targeted recently identified HLA-C-restricted CMV epitopes, whose presentation resists viral immunomodulation, together with well-studied HLA-B-restricted epitopes. Donor HLA type was relevant to the analysis, because carriage of CMV infection together with the matching HLA type was indicated by public TCR beta signatures. Points the paper makes about the study in general: In both this cohort and an independent roughly 400-donor cohort, the cumulative frequency of public TCR beta family members distinguished carriers of CMV infection plus the relevant HLA type. The ex vivo response was dominated by HLA-C-restricted CMV-specific TCR beta clonotypes, and the single most frequent clonotype in two of eight donors was supplied by these HLA-C-restricted clonotypes.

This chain is built from TRBV27 and TRBJ2-2, with a tentative D gene TRBD2 over 6 matching bases. The TCR sequence derives from a human donor in good health (CMV status not recorded). Some clones in this sample may be carry-over from other donors' samples. Sample: cultured CD8+ T cells from PBMCs, taken from culture after CMV antigen stimulation. The CDR3 corresponds to CASMRRGGNGELFF. The base sequence is TGTGCCAGCATGCGGAGGGGAGGTAACGGGGAGCTGTTTTTT.